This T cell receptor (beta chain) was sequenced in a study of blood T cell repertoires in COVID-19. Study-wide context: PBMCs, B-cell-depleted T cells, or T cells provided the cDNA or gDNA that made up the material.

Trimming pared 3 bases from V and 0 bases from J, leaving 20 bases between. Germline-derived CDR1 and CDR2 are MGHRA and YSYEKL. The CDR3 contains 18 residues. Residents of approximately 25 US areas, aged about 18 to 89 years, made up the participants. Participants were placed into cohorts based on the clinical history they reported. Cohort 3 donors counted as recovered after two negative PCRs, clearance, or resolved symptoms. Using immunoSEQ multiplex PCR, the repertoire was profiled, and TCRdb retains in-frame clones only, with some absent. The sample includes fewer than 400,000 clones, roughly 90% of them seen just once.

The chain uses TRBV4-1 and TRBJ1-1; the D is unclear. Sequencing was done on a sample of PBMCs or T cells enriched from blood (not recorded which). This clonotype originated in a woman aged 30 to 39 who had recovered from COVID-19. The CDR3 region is CASSHKEKGGKLNTEAFF. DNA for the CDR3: TGCGCCAGCAGCCACAAGGAAAAAGGAGGCAAACTGAACACTGAAGCTTTCTTT.